This T cell receptor beta chain was identified in a study of control samples from healthy donors and cancer patients. V lost 0 bases, J lost 0 bases, and 8 bases lay in between. The CDR3 is made up of 16 amino acids. The data were produced by immunoSEQ multiplex PCR, yet TCRdb's version contains in-frame clones alone and is incomplete. The sample carries 150,000 to 200,000 clones, roughly 91% recorded once. In this sample, this clone turned up once. The rearrangement uses TRBV23-1 and TRBJ1-4, with D maybe TRBD1 (6 bases). TRBV23-1 belongs to the ORF category, with a function that is uncertain. The sequencing input was blood. This sequence originates from a woman in her thirties in good health. The CDR3: CASSQSEGATNEKLFF. As DNA, the CDR3 is TGCGCCAGCAGTCAATCGGAGGGGGCAACTAATGAAAAACTGTTTTTT.